The rows below give T cell receptor beta chains drawn from one sample of a study of cytomegalovirus exposure and HLA in healthy donors. The method was immunoSEQ multiplex PCR; TCRdb's version includes in-frame clones alone and lacks a portion of them. This sample yields a few hundred thousand clones, of which 92% are seen a single time; about 1.5% belongs to the top ten. The sequenced sample consisted of PBMCs. The receptors were sampled from a girl between 2 and 10 years old in good health and CMV-seronegative. Each CDR3 is given with its conserved first and last residue. D genes are given only for firm matches. Clone size appears in some rows only: once, few, many, or a class for an expanded clone.

v_gene	d_gene	abundance	j_gene	CDR3nt	CDR3aa
TRBV4-1	TRBD2	-	TRBJ2-1	TGCGCCAGCAGCGGAACTAGCGGGAGTGTCTATGAGCAGTTCTTC	CASSGTSGSVYEQFF
TRBV18	TRBD1	-	TRBJ1-3	TGTGCCAGCTCACCTCCCGGGACAGTCTCTGGAAACACCATATATTTT	CASSPPGTVSGNTIYF
TRBV10-2	-	-	TRBJ2-2	TGCGCCACCCTGACAGGGGAGGGGACCGGGGAGCTGTTTTTT	CATLTGEGTGELFF
TRBV13	-	-	TRBJ2-7	TGTGCCAGCAGCTTAGGCCGGGACTACGAGCAGTACTTC	CASSLGRDYEQYF
TRBV5-5	TRBD2	-	TRBJ2-7	TGTGCCAGCAGCCTGGGACTAGCGGGAGCGACCTACGAGCAGTACTTC	CASSLGLAGATYEQYF
TRBV27	TRBD2	once	TRBJ2-5	TGTGCCAGCAGTTTGGTGACTAGCGGGGCCAGGGAGACCCAGTACTTC	CASSLVTSGARETQYF
TRBV6-1	TRBD1	-	TRBJ2-5	TGTGCCAGCAGTGAAGTGGACAGGGAAGAGACCCAGTACTTC	CASSEVDREETQYF
TRBV10-2	TRBD1	-	TRBJ2-7	TGCGCCAGCATGGGGGGGACAGGGGCCTCATTCTCGTCCTACGAGCAGTACTTC	CASMGGTGASFSSYEQYF
TRBV11-2	TRBD1	once	TRBJ2-2	TGTGCCAGCAGCTCACAGGGGTGGGGCACCGGGGAGCTGTTTTTT	CASSSQGWGTGELFF
TRBV7-8	TRBD1	-	TRBJ1-3	TGTGCCAGCAGCTTGACCCGGACAGGAGGAAACACCATATATTTT	CASSLTRTGGNTIYF
TRBV19	-	-	TRBJ1-1	TGTGCCAGTAGTATAGAACCAGGGGCAACTGAAGCTTTCTTT	CASSIEPGATEAFF
TRBV25-1	-	-	TRBJ1-4	TGTGCCAGCAGTGACCCCACAGGGCTGGGTGAAAAACTGTTTTTT	CASSDPTGLGEKLFF
TRBV9	-	-	TRBJ1-2	TGTGCCAGCAGCGTAGGGGAGTGGGACACAACTAACTATGGCTACACCTTC	CASSVGEWDTTNYGYTF
TRBV30	-	-	TRBJ2-5	TGTGCCTGGTCAAATCAGTTGCAAGAGACCCAGTACTTC	CAWSNQLQETQYF
TRBV6-1	TRBD1	-	TRBJ1-1	TGTGCCAGCGACTGGGACAGGGGTCTCGCTTTCTTT	CASDWDRGLAFF
TRBV19	TRBD1	-	TRBJ2-3	TGTGCCAGCCGTCCGGGACAGGGACCAGATACGCCGTATTTT	CASRPGQGPDTPYF
TRBV7-7	-	-	TRBJ2-5	TGTGCTAGCAGCTTAGGAGGGGGCAAAGAGACCCAGTACTTC	CASSLGGGKETQYF
TRBV11-2	TRBD1	-	TRBJ1-1	TGTGCCAGCACGCAACAGGGGTGGAACACTGAAGCTTTCTTT	CASTQQGWNTEAFF
TRBV5-3	-	few	TRBJ1-1	TGTGCCAGAAGCTCCAAGATGACTCTGAACACTGAAGCTTTCTTT	CARSSKMTLNTEAFF
TRBV29-1	-	-	TRBJ1-6	TGCAGCGTCTCACAGGGTACCAATTCACCCCTCCACTTT	CSVSQGTNSPLHF
TRBV9	TRBD2	-	TRBJ2-3	TGTGCCAGCAGCGTAGGCGGGAGTACAGATACGCAGTATTTT	CASSVGGSTDTQYF
TRBV6-5	TRBD1	-	TRBJ1-1	TGTGCCAGTTCCGCGGACAGGCGACTAGAAGCTTTCTTT	CASSADRRLEAFF
TRBV11-2	-	-	TRBJ2-7	TGTGCCAGCAGCTTATATATCGGGGGCTACGAGCAGTACTTC	CASSLYIGGYEQYF
TRBV5-1	-	-	TRBJ1-1	TGCGCCAGCAGCTCCCTCGGGAACACTGAAGCTTTCTTT	CASSSLGNTEAFF
TRBV7-8	TRBD2	-	TRBJ2-1	TGTGCCAGCAGGGCGGGACTAGCGGGAGGGCCGGTGCAGTTCTTC	CASRAGLAGGPVQFF
TRBV5-1	-	few	TRBJ2-3	TGCGCCAGCAGCTCGGCAGGTAGTTATAACACAGATACGCAGTATTTT	CASSSAGSYNTDTQYF
TRBV7-4	TRBD2	-	TRBJ2-2	TGTGCCAGCAGCGCCAGATGGGGGGGGACTCCCACCGGGGAGCTGTTTTTT	CASSARWGGTPTGELFF
TRBV11-2	TRBD1	-	TRBJ1-2	TGTGCCAGCAGCGCCCCAGGGGGTGGCTACACCTTC	CASSAPGGGYTF
TRBV6-5	-	-	TRBJ1-2	TGTGCCAGCAGCGAAAGGGAGACGGATGGCTACACCTTC	CASSERETDGYTF
TRBV5-8	-	few	TRBJ1-2	TGTGCCAGCAGCTTGGCCGGGGGGACCTACACCTTC	CASSLAGGTYTF
TRBV5-1	-	-	TRBJ2-5	TGCGCCAGCAGCTTGTCGGGGAAAGAGACCCAGTACTTC	CASSLSGKETQYF
TRBV20-1	-	-	TRBJ2-5	TGCAGTGCCCGGAGAGAGACCCAGTACTTC	CSARRETQYF
TRBV7-2	-	-	TRBJ2-1	TGTGCCAGCAGCTTTCGAGTCAGGGAGGCTAATGAGCAGTTCTTC	CASSFRVREANEQFF
TRBV7-2	-	-	TRBJ2-5	TGTGCCAGCAGTTGGATGGCAGGATATGAGACCCAGTACTTC	CASSWMAGYETQYF
TRBV25-1	TRBD2	-	TRBJ2-5	TGTGCCAGCAACCCTAGCGGGGGAGGAGAGACCCAGTACTTC	CASNPSGGGETQYF
TRBV6-5	TRBD1	-	TRBJ1-2	TGTGCCAGCAGTCAAGACAGGGGGCGGGAATATGGCTACACCTTC	CASSQDRGREYGYTF
TRBV6-4	-	-	TRBJ1-1	TGTGCCAGCAGCGAGGGTGTACACACTGAAGCTTTCTTT	CASSEGVHTEAFF
TRBV15	-	-	TRBJ2-1	TGTGCCACCAGCAGAGAGTTCTGGGCTATGGGCGACAGCCCGTTCTTC	CATSREFWAMGDSPFF
TRBV10-1	-	-	TRBJ2-1	TGCGCCAGCAGTGAGTATCTCGGGAGTTCTTACAATGAGCAGTTCTTC	CASSEYLGSSYNEQFF
TRBV5-1	TRBD1	-	TRBJ1-4	TGCGCCAGCTGCTCCGGGACAGGGGTCACTAATGAAAAACTGTTTTTT	CASCSGTGVTNEKLFF
TRBV7-9	-	-	TRBJ1-1	TGTGCCAGCAGCTTAAGGGGGGGGGCTGAAGCTTTCTTT	CASSLRGGAEAFF